Listed below are T cell receptor beta chains from one sample, sequenced in a study of cytomegalovirus exposure and HLA in healthy donors. Repertoires were generated with immunoSEQ multiplex PCR, while TCRdb's copy carries only in-frame clones and drops some. Of 150,000 to 200,000 clones in the sample, 77% are singletons; the top ten hold under 2%. Sample: PBMCs. The receptors were gathered from a woman younger than 45 in good health and CMV-seronegative. Each CDR3 is given with its conserved first and last residue. D genes are given only for firm matches. The size entry is marked missing in some rows and otherwise reads once, few, many or a size class.

d_gene	j_gene	abundance	v_gene	CDR3aa	CDR3nt
TRBD2	TRBJ2-1	.	TRBV4-1	CASSQGPGLAVYNEQFF	TGCGCCAGCAGCCAAGGGCCGGGACTAGCGGTCTACAATGAGCAGTTCTTC
TRBD1	TRBJ1-2	.	TRBV25-1	CASSETGRGGVYGYTF	TGTGCCAGCAGTGAAACGGGGAGAGGGGGCGTCTATGGCTACACCTTC
TRBD2	TRBJ2-2	.	TRBV5-1	CASSYAGADTGELFF	TGCGCCAGCAGCTATGCGGGAGCCGACACCGGGGAGCTGTTTTTT
.	TRBJ1-2	.	TRBV15	CATSRGTPNYGYTF	TGTGCCACCAGCAGAGGCACACCCAACTATGGCTACACCTTC
TRBD1	TRBJ1-5	.	TRBV7-2	CASSLGQGAQPQHF	TGTGCCAGCAGCTTAGGACAGGGTGCCCAGCCCCAGCATTTT
.	TRBJ2-5	.	TRBV7-9	CASSDPGVETQYF	TGTGCCAGCAGCGACCCAGGGGTAGAGACCCAGTACTTC
TRBD2	TRBJ2-1	.	TRBV29-1	CSVDRTSDLNNEQFF	TGCAGCGTTGACCGGACTAGCGACTTAAACAATGAGCAGTTCTTC
.	TRBJ1-6	once	TRBV19	CASSILDNSPLHF	TGTGCCAGTAGTATTCTAGATAATTCACCCCTCCACTTT
.	TRBJ2-7	.	TRBV12-5	CASGSPQRDTLSYEQYF	TGTGCTAGTGGTTCCCCCCAAAGGGACACCTTATCCTACGAGCAGTACTTC
TRBD1	TRBJ1-5	.	TRBV28	CASGSPGTAYYSNQPQHF	TGTGCCAGCGGCTCTCCCGGGACAGCCTATTATAGCAATCAGCCCCAGCATTTT
TRBD2	TRBJ2-7	.	TRBV4-2	CASSHQSSGRSSYEQYF	TGTGCCAGCAGCCACCAATCTAGCGGGAGGTCCTCCTACGAGCAGTACTTC
TRBD1	TRBJ1-2	.	TRBV6-5	CASSYVLTGVSYGYTF	TGTGCCAGCAGTTACGTTCTGACAGGGGTTAGCTATGGCTACACCTTC
.	TRBJ2-7	.	TRBV7-8	CASSLAGPTYEQYF	TGTGCCAGCAGCTTAGCGGGGCCAACCTACGAGCAGTACTTC
TRBD2	TRBJ2-2	.	TRBV9	CASSVVRGGTGELFF	TGTGCCAGCAGCGTAGTTAGGGGAGGGACCGGGGAGCTGTTTTTT
.	TRBJ2-4	.	TRBV5-8	CASRRTRRALAKNIQYF	TGTGCCAGCAGGCGAACTCGGCGGGCCCTAGCCAAAAACATTCAGTACTTC
TRBD1	TRBJ2-2	few	TRBV4-1	CASSQGDSANTGELFF	TGCGCCAGCAGCCAAGGGGACAGCGCGAACACCGGGGAGCTGTTTTTT
.	TRBJ2-2	.	TRBV7-2	CASSLRGDTGELFF	TGTGCCAGCAGCTTACGGGGAGACACCGGGGAGCTGTTTTTT
TRBD1	TRBJ1-1	few	TRBV7-9	CASSSDRATDEAFF	TGTGCCAGCAGCTCAGACAGGGCGACTGATGAAGCTTTCTTT
TRBD1	TRBJ2-5	.	TRBV15	CATSRDRGLETQYF	TGTGCCACCAGCAGGGACAGGGGGCTAGAGACCCAGTACTTC
.	TRBJ2-7	.	TRBV11-2	CALEAENYEQYF	TGTGCCTTGGAAGCGGAGAACTACGAGCAGTACTTC
TRBD1	TRBJ1-2	.	TRBV4-2	CASSLDRVGYGYTF	TGTGCCAGCAGCCTCGACAGGGTGGGGTATGGCTACACCTTC
.	TRBJ2-5	.	TRBV12-1	CASSFSRLAGPQETQYF	TGTGCCAGCAGCTTTTCCCGACTAGCGGGGCCTCAAGAGACCCAGTACTTC
TRBD2	TRBJ2-1	.	TRBV27	CASSFGTSGPAPFF	TGTGCCAGCAGCTTCGGCACTAGCGGTCCTGCCCCGTTCTTC
.	TRBJ1-5	.	TRBV7-9	CASSPLAPNQPQHF	TGTGCCAGCAGCCCCCTGGCTCCCAACCAGCCCCAGCATTTT
.	TRBJ1-2	.	TRBV7-8	CASSLGRDINYGYTF	TGTGCCAGCAGCTTAGGCCGGGACATCAACTATGGCTACACCTTC
.	TRBJ2-1	.	TRBV4-2	CASSQVSGTSYNEQFF	TGTGCCAGCAGCCAAGTGTCGGGGACTTCCTACAATGAGCAGTTCTTC
TRBD2	TRBJ2-5	.	TRBV2	CASSGRTGTSGRLETQYF	TGTGCCAGCAGTGGCCGGACTGGGACTAGCGGGAGATTGGAGACCCAGTACTTC
.	TRBJ1-1	.	TRBV4-1	CASSQQLRGGNTEAFF	TGCGCCAGCAGCCAACAACTTAGGGGGGGGAACACTGAAGCTTTCTTT
.	TRBJ1-2	once	TRBV4-2	CASSQDEPNYGYTF	TGTGCCAGCAGCCAAGATGAGCCGAACTATGGCTACACCTTC
.	TRBJ1-2	once	TRBV5-4	CASARDNSYGYTF	TGTGCCAGCGCCCGGGACAATAGTTATGGCTACACCTTC
.	TRBJ1-1	few	TRBV2	CASRYLGREAFF	TGTGCCAGTCGGTATCTCGGCAGGGAAGCTTTCTTT
.	TRBJ2-7	.	TRBV7-2	CASSLKAREQYF	TGTGCCAGCAGCTTAAAGGCGAGGGAGCAGTACTTC
.	TRBJ2-1	few	TRBV5-4	CASSFGSADYNEQFF	TGTGCCAGCAGCTTCGGCAGCGCCGACTACAATGAGCAGTTCTTC
.	TRBJ2-7	.	TRBV7-2	CASSWGGPPYEQYF	TGTGCCAGCAGCTGGGGAGGACCGCCCTACGAGCAGTACTTC
.	TRBJ2-7	.	TRBV5-1	CASSLATGNTYEQYF	TGCGCCAGCAGCTTGGCTACGGGGAATACCTACGAGCAGTACTTC
.	TRBJ1-1	.	TRBV7-2	CASSLLWNTEAFF	TGTGCCAGCAGCTTACTCTGGAACACTGAAGCTTTCTTT
.	TRBJ2-3	.	TRBV7-3	CASSFGPLGTDTQYF	TGTGCCAGCAGCTTCGGGCCACTAGGCACAGATACGCAGTATTTT
TRBD1	TRBJ2-1	.	TRBV10-3	CAINKGGQGFNEQFF	TGTGCCATCAATAAAGGTGGACAGGGGTTCAATGAGCAGTTCTTC
.	TRBJ2-3	.	TRBV5-1	CASSLDGDTQYF	TGCGCCAGCAGCTTGGACGGGGATACGCAGTATTTT
TRBD1	TRBJ2-7	.	TRBV13	CASSSRDRNYEQYF	TGTGCCAGCAGCTCTCGGGACAGGAACTACGAGCAGTACTTC
.	TRBJ2-1	.	TRBV5-6	CASSFGQGTGDEQFF	TGTGCCAGCAGCTTCGGGCAGGGGACGGGCGATGAGCAGTTCTTC
.	TRBJ1-5	.	TRBV12-5	CASGLALNQPQHF	TGTGCTAGTGGTTTGGCCCTCAATCAGCCCCAGCATTTT
.	TRBJ1-2	.	TRBV19	CASSIDMWADYGYTF	TGTGCCAGTAGTATAGATATGTGGGCCGACTATGGCTACACCTTC
TRBD1	TRBJ1-1	.	TRBV5-1	CASSLTGANTEAFF	TGCGCCAGCAGCTTGACAGGGGCGAACACTGAAGCTTTCTTT
TRBD1	TRBJ2-7	.	TRBV6-6	CASSFTGQGFEQYF	TGTGCCAGCAGTTTTACGGGACAGGGTTTCGAGCAGTACTTC
.	TRBJ1-1	once	TRBV20-1	CSGGAEAFF	TGCAGCGGGGGGGCTGAAGCTTTCTTT
.	TRBJ2-5	.	TRBV21-1	CASSSLGAPETQYF	TGTGCCAGCAGCTCCCTGGGGGCACCAGAGACCCAGTACTTC
.	TRBJ1-1	.	TRBV18	CASSPEQEPDSEAFF	TGTGCCAGCTCACCAGAACAGGAACCGGATTCTGAAGCTTTCTTT
TRBD1	TRBJ1-1	.	TRBV5-1	CASSLGPQQGVTTEAFF	TGCGCCAGCAGCTTAGGGCCCCAACAGGGGGTTACCACTGAAGCTTTCTTT
.	TRBJ1-1	.	TRBV14	CASSRGAAMGPEAFF	TGTGCCAGCAGCCGGGGCGCGGCTATGGGTCCTGAAGCTTTCTTT
TRBD1	TRBJ1-2	.	TRBV9	CASSEGGTGVDGYTF	TGTGCCAGCAGCGAAGGAGGGACAGGGGTGGATGGCTACACCTTC
TRBD1	TRBJ2-1	.	TRBV27	CASSYTPTGLNNEQFF	TGTGCCAGCAGTTACACACCGACAGGGTTGAACAATGAGCAGTTCTTC
.	TRBJ2-3	.	TRBV5-4	CASSLDSQGNTQYF	TGTGCCAGCAGCTTGGATTCCCAGGGGAATACGCAGTATTTT
.	TRBJ2-6	.	TRBV5-1	CASSLRSQGRTGANVLTF	TGCGCCAGCAGTCTCAGATCACAGGGAAGGACTGGGGCCAACGTCCTGACTTTC
.	TRBJ1-2	few	TRBV29-1	CSVDGAVRGYTF	TGCAGCGTTGATGGGGCAGTCCGTGGCTACACCTTC